Listed below are T cell receptor beta chains from one sample, sequenced in a study of CD8 T cells in Susac syndrome. TCRdb reprocessed the immunoSEQ multiplex PCR reads via MiXCR and lists one record per CDR3 protein. The sample holds around 80,000 distinct CDR3 sequences, around 90% seen once. Sequenced sample: CD8+ T cells from PBMCs. The receptors here all came from a human donor with multiple sclerosis. The CDR3 runs from the conserved cysteine through the conserved F or W.

>TRBJ2-7|13|TRBV27
CASSFLGPYEQYF
>TRBJ2-7|15|TRBV20-1
CSAREVGGSSYEQYF
>TRBJ1-1|13|TRBV12-3/TRBV12-4
CASSPIFSTEAFF
>TRBJ2-5|12|TRBV13
CASNHGGETQYF
>TRBJ2-1|13|TRBV9
CASSVVWGGEQFF
>TRBJ2-5|15|TRBV6-2/TRBV6-3
CASSYSQGSQETQYF
>TRBJ1-1|12|TRBV19
CASSIGQTEAFF
>TRBJ2-5|13|TRBV12-3/TRBV12-4
CASRAGLLLTQYF
>TRBJ2-1|15|TRBV6-2/TRBV6-3
CASSYSLAGGPWQFF
>TRBJ2-1|15|TRBV24-1
CATSDLDRGRNEQFF
>TRBJ2-3|15|TRBV27
CASSSWDRGTDTQYF
>TRBJ2-5|16|TRBV24-1
CATSSGRDSNQETQYF
>TRBJ1-1|11|TRBV25-1
CASSEGLEAFF
>TRBJ2-5|16|TRBV2
CASSGLAGEVWETQYF
>TRBJ2-2|14|TRBV29-1
CSVPGTMPTGELFF
>TRBJ1-6|13|TRBV12-3/TRBV12-4
CASSLNPPTPLHF
>TRBJ2-7|15|TRBV4-1
CASSPGLAETYEQYF
>TRBJ1-6|14|TRBV5-4
CASSEAGSSAPLHF
>TRBJ2-2|12|TRBV28
CASSPLTGELFF
>TRBJ2-3|16|TRBV7-9
CASSPQAYPSTDTQYF
>TRBJ2-2|15|TRBV9
CASSDWGGNTGELFF
>TRBJ1-6|15|TRBV12-3/TRBV12-4
CASSGTGRRDSPLHF
>TRBJ2-5|15|TRBV6-5
CASSPSVKGQETQYF
>TRBJ1-2|14|TRBV20-1
CSARDDMTNYGYTF
>TRBJ2-7|16|TRBV18
CASSPEQGWSVGEQYF
>TRBJ2-5|13|TRBV2
CASSGGLAETQYF
>TRBJ2-1|15|TRBV12-3/TRBV12-4
CASSSPGLNVHEQFF
>TRBJ2-7|15|TRBV5-1
CASSLDRGGVREQYF
>TRBJ1-3|15|TRBV19
CASSASKEAENTIYF
>TRBJ2-2|16|TRBV13
CASSFTSSVSHGELFF
>TRBJ1-1|13|TRBV6-5
CASRNGRNTEAFF
>TRBJ2-2|15|TRBV12-3/TRBV12-4
CASSLGRWDAGELFF
>TRBJ2-1|15|TRBV18
CASSPKGVSYNEQFF
>TRBJ2-1|14|TRBV6-5
CASSYQGAYNEQFF
>TRBJ1-2|14|TRBV4-3
CASSQERGAYGYTF
>TRBJ1-2|11|TRBV29-1
CSGLLNYGYTF
>TRBJ2-7|15|TRBV6-5
CASTPDSDPTYEQYF
>TRBJ1-1|14|TRBV5-1
CASSPTHPGTEAFF
>TRBJ2-3|12|TRBV6-6
CGTGGGVDTQYF
>TRBJ1-2|16|TRBV5-1
CASSLVAGGSWDGYTF
>TRBJ1-5|14|TRBV12-3/TRBV12-4
CASSFTLSNQPQHF
>TRBJ2-1|11|TRBV20-1
CSAQDYNEQFF
>TRBJ2-7|14|TRBV12-3/TRBV12-4
CASSLVGLGYEQYF
>TRBJ2-7|12|TRBV28
CASGSGSYEQYF
>TRBJ2-4|16|TRBV5-4
CASSAPGTLAKNIQYF
>TRBJ1-5|14|TRBV6-5
CASSPQGAGQPQHF
>TRBJ2-5|14|TRBV7-9
CASSNGPARETQYF
>TRBJ2-7|15|TRBV27
CASSPNVGFLYEQYF
>TRBJ2-6|16|TRBV3-1
CASSQDLFTGANVLTF
>TRBJ1-5|15|TRBV6-2/TRBV6-3
CASSYPGQGYQPQHF